A selection of T cell receptor beta chains follows, all from one sample in a study of blood T cell repertoires in COVID-19. Sequencing used immunoSEQ multiplex PCR; TCRdb keeps in-frame clones, though not all of them. The profile covers about 200,000 clones, with 88% appearing a single time and around 1.5% taken by the ten largest. Sequenced sample: peripheral blood. The receptors derive from a man between 18 and 29 years old with active or convalescent COVID-19. The CDR3 runs from the conserved cysteine through the conserved F or W. Each record gives: D gene, V gene, J gene, clone size, CDR3 protein, CDR3 DNA. A D gene is named only where the DNA matches it firmly. Clone size, where shown, is once, few, many, or a class for clones that have expanded.

d_call: .
v_call: TRBV6-6
j_call: TRBJ2-3
clone_size: once
cdr3_aa: CASSLRRESTDTQYF
cdr3_nt: TGTGCCAGCAGTCTTCGACGGGAGAGCACAGATACGCAGTATTTT

d_call: TRBD1
v_call: TRBV19
j_call: TRBJ1-1
clone_size: .
cdr3_aa: CASSIDTGTAKEAFF
cdr3_nt: TGTGCCAGTAGTATAGACACTGGGACAGCGAAGGAAGCTTTCTTT

d_call: .
v_call: TRBV4-2
j_call: TRBJ1-5
clone_size: .
cdr3_aa: CASSQDSDQPQHF
cdr3_nt: TGTGCCAGCAGCCAAGATTCTGATCAGCCCCAGCATTTT

d_call: .
v_call: TRBV2
j_call: TRBJ2-7
clone_size: .
cdr3_aa: CASSEGRDTYYEQYF
cdr3_nt: TGTGCCAGCAGTGAAGGCCGGGACACCTACTACGAGCAGTACTTC

d_call: TRBD1
v_call: TRBV30
j_call: TRBJ1-3
clone_size: .
cdr3_aa: CAWSMTGSGNTIYF
cdr3_nt: TGTGCCTGGAGCATGACAGGGTCTGGAAACACCATATATTTT

d_call: .
v_call: TRBV10-3
j_call: TRBJ2-7
clone_size: .
cdr3_aa: CAISESLGGEQYF
cdr3_nt: TGTGCCATCAGTGAGTCGTTAGGCGGCGAGCAGTACTTC

d_call: .
v_call: TRBV19
j_call: TRBJ1-4
clone_size: .
cdr3_aa: CASSRLQQEKLFF
cdr3_nt: TGTGCCAGTAGTCGACTACAACAGGAAAAACTGTTTTTT

d_call: TRBD1
v_call: TRBV5-1
j_call: TRBJ2-3
clone_size: .
cdr3_aa: CASRGGTGVTDTQYF
cdr3_nt: TGCGCCAGCAGAGGCGGGACAGGGGTCACAGATACGCAGTATTTT

d_call: .
v_call: TRBV2
j_call: TRBJ1-5
clone_size: .
cdr3_aa: CASSTGHPYSNQPQHF
cdr3_nt: TGTGCCAGCAGTACAGGACACCCCTATAGCAATCAGCCCCAGCATTTT

d_call: .
v_call: TRBV10-3
j_call: TRBJ2-7
clone_size: .
cdr3_aa: CAISKTGVHYEQYF
cdr3_nt: TGTGCCATCAGTAAAACAGGAGTCCACTACGAGCAGTACTTC

d_call: .
v_call: TRBV6-4
j_call: TRBJ1-5
clone_size: .
cdr3_aa: CASSDAWYSNQPQHF
cdr3_nt: TGTGCCAGCAGTGACGCGTGGTATAGCAATCAGCCCCAGCATTTT

d_call: TRBD1
v_call: TRBV14
j_call: TRBJ1-1
clone_size: .
cdr3_aa: CASSLADRANTEAFF
cdr3_nt: TGTGCCAGCAGCCTAGCCGACAGGGCGAACACTGAAGCTTTCTTT

d_call: TRBD2
v_call: TRBV2
j_call: TRBJ2-7
clone_size: .
cdr3_aa: CASTIGTSGGTKYF
cdr3_nt: TGTGCCAGCACGATCGGGACTAGCGGTGGTACTAAGTACTTC

d_call: TRBD1
v_call: TRBV4-3
j_call: TRBJ1-6
clone_size: .
cdr3_aa: CASSQDSQGATLHF
cdr3_nt: TGCGCCAGCAGCCAAGATTCGCAGGGGGCAACCCTCCACTTT

d_call: .
v_call: TRBV7-9
j_call: TRBJ2-1
clone_size: few
cdr3_aa: CASSPRSTSSSYNEQFF
cdr3_nt: TGTGCCAGCAGCCCAAGATCGACATCAAGCTCCTACAATGAGCAGTTCTTC

d_call: .
v_call: TRBV7-8
j_call: TRBJ1-6
clone_size: .
cdr3_aa: CASSSNSNSPLHF
cdr3_nt: TGTGCCAGCAGCTCGAATAGTAATTCACCCCTCCACTTT

d_call: .
v_call: TRBV6-4
j_call: TRBJ2-5
clone_size: once
cdr3_aa: CARDCQETQYF
cdr3_nt: TGTGCCAGGGACTGTCAAGAGACCCAGTACTTC

d_call: .
v_call: TRBV5-1
j_call: TRBJ1-3
clone_size: .
cdr3_aa: CASSLGVSGNTIYF
cdr3_nt: TGCGCCAGCAGCTTAGGGGTCTCTGGAAACACCATATATTTT

d_call: .
v_call: TRBV6-1
j_call: TRBJ2-6
clone_size: once
cdr3_aa: CASSGSEAFPSGANVLTF
cdr3_nt: TGTGCCAGCAGTGGGTCGGAGGCCTTCCCTTCTGGGGCCAACGTCCTGACTTTC

d_call: TRBD2
v_call: TRBV3-1/TRBV3-2
j_call: TRBJ2-1
clone_size: .
cdr3_aa: CASTLERTSGTYNEQFF
cdr3_nt: TGTGCCAGCACCCTAGAGAGGACTAGCGGAACTTACAATGAGCAGTTCTTC

d_call: .
v_call: TRBV5-1
j_call: TRBJ1-3
clone_size: .
cdr3_aa: CASSLGQPSGNTIYF
cdr3_nt: TGCGCCAGCAGCTTGGGACAGCCTTCTGGAAACACCATATATTTT

d_call: .
v_call: TRBV6-6
j_call: TRBJ1-6
clone_size: .
cdr3_aa: CASRDTNSPLHF
cdr3_nt: TGTGCCAGCAGGGACACGAATTCACCCCTCCACTTT

d_call: .
v_call: TRBV5-6
j_call: TRBJ2-7
clone_size: few
cdr3_aa: CASSRYTQEVPGYEQYF
cdr3_nt: TGTGCCAGCAGCCGATACACACAGGAAGTCCCTGGCTACGAGCAGTACTTC

d_call: .
v_call: TRBV10-3
j_call: TRBJ2-3
clone_size: .
cdr3_aa: CAISVILGGRDTQYF
cdr3_nt: TGTGCCATCAGTGTTATTTTAGGAGGGAGGGATACGCAGTATTTT

d_call: TRBD2
v_call: TRBV5-1
j_call: TRBJ2-1
clone_size: .
cdr3_aa: CASRLASGIGEQFF
cdr3_nt: TGCGCCAGCAGGCTTGCTAGCGGGATCGGGGAGCAGTTCTTC

d_call: .
v_call: TRBV7-2
j_call: TRBJ1-1
clone_size: .
cdr3_aa: CASSLNGLGGRNTEAFF
cdr3_nt: TGTGCCAGCAGCTTAAATGGTTTGGGGGGACGGAACACTGAAGCTTTCTTT

d_call: TRBD2
v_call: TRBV5-4
j_call: TRBJ2-1
clone_size: few
cdr3_aa: CASSPLTSGRFYEQFF
cdr3_nt: TGTGCCAGCAGCCCCTTGACTAGCGGGAGGTTTTATGAGCAGTTCTTC

d_call: .
v_call: TRBV6-2/TRBV6-3
j_call: TRBJ2-2
clone_size: .
cdr3_aa: CASSYSIRASGELFF
cdr3_nt: TGTGCCAGCAGTTACTCGATCCGAGCATCCGGGGAGCTGTTTTTT

d_call: TRBD2
v_call: TRBV12-5
j_call: TRBJ2-1
clone_size: once
cdr3_aa: CASGLGLAGEPRNEQFF
cdr3_nt: TGTGCTAGTGGTTTAGGACTAGCGGGAGAGCCACGCAATGAGCAGTTCTTC

d_call: TRBD2
v_call: TRBV18
j_call: TRBJ2-1
clone_size: .
cdr3_aa: CASSQTSGSHNEQFF
cdr3_nt: TGTGCCAGCTCCCAGACTAGCGGGAGCCATAATGAGCAGTTCTTC

d_call: .
v_call: TRBV30
j_call: TRBJ1-1
clone_size: .
cdr3_aa: CAWGDGRDTEAFF
cdr3_nt: TGTGCCTGGGGAGACGGTCGGGACACTGAAGCTTTCTTT

d_call: TRBD2
v_call: TRBV6-6
j_call: TRBJ2-7
clone_size: few
cdr3_aa: CASRDPGLAGVLYF
cdr3_nt: TGTGCCAGCAGAGACCCGGGACTAGCGGGAGTATTGTACTTC